These 29 T cell receptor beta chains share one sample of origin, sequenced in a study of T cells after yellow fever vaccination. Using its own MiXCR run on the 5' RACE reads, TCRdb lists one record per CDR3 protein. In the table there are around 300,000 distinct CDR3 sequences, 4% to 5.5% of which are singletons. Specimen: PBMCs, collected 15 days after the yellow fever booster vaccination. Source of these receptors: a man between 18 and 29 years old who received the YFV17D yellow fever vaccine.

This clonotype was recorded at least ten times. This chain joins TRBV12-3 or TRBV12-4 and TRBJ2-7; D call uncertain. V lost 2 bases and J 2 bases, leaving 7 bases between the germline ends. The CDR3 runs to 13 residues. DNA of the CDR3: TGTGCCAGCAGTTTACCAGGAGCCTACGAGCAGTACTTC. Translated: CASSLPGAYEQYF.

This clonotype was seen ten or more times. This rearrangement joins TRBV7-9 to TRBJ1-1; D is uncertain. Trimming stripped 5 bases from V and 3 bases from J, with 13 bases between. CDR1 and CDR2 (germline): SEHNR, FQNEAQ (reference sequence). The length of the CDR3 is 14 residues. CDR3 bases: TGTGCCAGCAGCCGCGGGGAGCGTCACACTGAAGCTTTCTTT. Translating it yields CASSRGERHTEAFF.

This clonotype was counted between two and nine times. The chain uses TRBV4-3 and TRBJ1-5; D not certain. The V gene lost 0 bases and the J gene lost 3 bases, with 21 bases spanning the gap. The germline CDR1 and CDR2 sequences are LGHNA and YSLEER. The CDR3 is 19 residues long. The CDR3 loop reads CASSQDFSASGSSNQPQHF. CDR3 DNA sequence: TGCGCCAGCAGCCAAGATTTTTCGGCTTCCGGCAGTTCCAATCAGCCCCAGCATTTT.

This clonotype occurred a few times. The V call is TRBV4-3, the J call TRBJ2-5; 8 bases are a match to TRBD2. Trimming cost V 0 bases and J 5 bases; bases outside gene matches: 5. The CDR3 covers 15 residues. Germline CDR1 is LGHNA and CDR2 is YSLEER. The CDR3 is CASSQDWLAGETQYF. The CDR3 DNA sequence: TGCGCCAGCAGCCAAGATTGGCTAGCGGGCGAGACCCAGTACTTC.

The chain carries TRBV7-9 and TRBJ1-2, with D possibly being TRBD1 (6 bases). The CDR3 has 14 amino acids. Germline V gene sequence: CDR1 SEHNR, CDR2 FQNEAQ (reference sequence). The germline V and J ends were trimmed by 1 base and 7 bases, with 13 bases remaining between them. DNA for the CDR3: TGTGCCAGCAGCTTAGGAGTCGGGGGGCCTGGCTACACCTTC. Translating gives CASSLGVGGPGYTF.

There are a few counts of this clonotype. V is TRBV9 and J is TRBJ2-3; 11 bases line up with TRBD2. Germline lookup yields CDR1 SGDLS and CDR2 YYNGEE. V gave up 4 bases and J gave up 5 bases; unmatched junction bases: 15. The CDR3 contains 18 residues. The CDR3 nucleotides are TGTGCCAGCAGCACACAACCTCCTAGCGGGGGGTTCCAAGATACGCAGTATTTT. Amino acids: CASSTQPPSGGFQDTQYF. The complete variable domain, with remaining parts taken from reference TRBV9 and TRBJ2-3, reads DSGVTQTPKHLITATGQRVTLRCSPRSGDLSVYWYQQSLDQGLQFLIQYYNGEERAKGNILERFSAQQFPDLHSELNLSSLELGDSALYFCASSTQPPSGGFQDTQYFGPGTRLTVL.

The chain combines TRBV7-3 with TRBJ1-6, with D unclear. The CDR3 is made up of 15 amino acids. The germline V and J ends were trimmed by 2 bases and 7 bases, with 12 bases remaining between them. The germline V gene encodes CDR1 SGHTA and CDR2 FQGTGA. CDR3 coding DNA: TGTGCCAGCAGCTTATCGAGTTCAGCGAATTCACCCCTCCACTTT. Its protein is CASSLSSSANSPLHF.

This clonotype was observed many times. This chain links TRBV25-1 with TRBJ1-1, with TRBD1 matching 9 bases. J lost 3 bases, V lost 7 bases, and 6 bases had no gene match. The CDR3 spans 14 residues. The germline CDR1 and CDR2 sequences are MGHDK and SYGVNS. CDR3 residues: CASNRQGVDTEAFF. DNA for the CDR3: TGTGCCAGCAACCGACAGGGGGTCGACACTGAAGCTTTCTTT.

This clonotype was counted between two and nine times. CDR3 protein: CASSQDEGWSYGYTF. DNA for the CDR3: TGTGCCAGCAGCCAAGATGAGGGATGGAGCTATGGCTACACCTTC. V gene TRBV14 combines with J gene TRBJ1-2; D unresolved. This CDR3 region has 15 residues. Germline V CDR1 and CDR2: SGHDN, FVKESK. V was pared by 0 bases and J by 4 bases, with 12 bases between.

The chain has TRBV5-1 and TRBJ2-6; D is uncertain. This CDR3 is built from 18 residues. Germline CDR1 SGHRS, CDR2 YFSETQ. Trimming took off 0 bases at V and 0 bases at J, with 13 bases between the two ends. CDR3 sequence reads: CASSLEPAISSGANVLTF. Here the CDR3 DNA reads TGCGCCAGCAGCTTGGAGCCAGCGATTAGCTCTGGGGCCAACGTCCTGACTTTC.

This clonotype came up many times. This rearrangement joins TRBV7-9 to TRBJ2-7; 7 bases are a match to TRBD2. J lost 1 base, V lost 5 bases, and 8 bases had no gene match. The germline CDR1 and CDR2 sequences are SEHNR and FQNEAQ (reference sequence). This CDR3 has 15 amino acids. CDR3 coding DNA: TGTGCCAGCAGCCCGGGAGGCACGGTTTCCTACGAGCAGTACTTC. Protein sequence: CASSPGGTVSYEQYF.

This clonotype was observed at least ten times. V gene TRBV29-1 combines with J gene TRBJ2-5; possible D gene TRBD2, 7 bases. The germline gives CDR1 SQVTM, CDR2 ANQGSEA. The CDR3 sequence is 14 residues long. Trimming stripped 6 bases from V and 5 bases from J, with 19 bases between. The CDR3 protein is CSVARGAGWETQYF. In DNA form, the CDR3 reads TGCAGCGTCGCCCGGGGGGCCGGCTGGGAGACCCAGTACTTC.

Ten or more counts support this clonotype. The J gene is TRBJ1-1, the V gene TRBV6-2 or TRBV6-3; 7 nucleotides align to TRBD1. The V segment lost 2 bases and the J segment 4 bases; nucleotides outside the gene matches: 10. Germline assignment: CDR1 MNHEY and CDR2 SVGEGT. CDR3 length equals 16 residues. The CDR3 DNA is TGTGCCAGCAGTTACACCTCGACAGGGCGGATCACTGAAGCTTTCTTT. Translated, it gives CASSYTSTGRITEAFF.

At least ten counts were recorded for this clonotype. The chain joins TRBV18 to TRBJ2-1, with 8 bases identical to TRBD2. Germline lookup yields CDR1 KGHSH and CDR2 LQKENI. V lost 6 bases, J lost 9 bases, and 7 bases stayed unmatched. CDR3 length: 13 amino acids. DNA for the CDR3: TGTGCCAGCTCGCCGGGAGGGTCTGTTGAGCAGTTCTTC. Amino acid sequence: CASSPGGSVEQFF.

This clonotype was observed at least ten times. One end of the junction is discordant with germline, which a read error may explain. The chain carries TRBV9 and TRBJ2-7; 14 bases line up with TRBD2. CDR1 is SGDLS, CDR2 YYNGEE, per germline. CDR3 size: 14 residues. CDR3 loop: CASSGGTSGGPVSF. The CDR3 bases are TGTGCCAGCAGCGGTGGGACTAGCGGGGGCCCCGTGTCCTTC.

In its sample, this clonotype was seen a few times. The chain recombines TRBV12-3 or TRBV12-4 with TRBJ1-5; no reliable D call. The CDR3 has 12 amino acids. Between the trimmed V and J ends, which lost 5 bases and 7 bases, there was a span of 9 bases. The CDR3 spells CASSDPGQPQHF. Here the CDR3 DNA reads TGTGCCAGCAGTGACCCCGGGCAGCCCCAGCATTTT.

This clonotype occurred many times. The V call is TRBV20-1, the J call TRBJ1-1, with D perhaps TRBD1 (5 bases). CDR3 length: 14 amino acids. V gave up 6 bases and J gave up 0 bases, with 14 bases separating them. Looked up from germline, CDR1 is DFQATT and CDR2 is SNEGSKA (reference sequence). CDR3 sequence reads: CSAKEGHLNTEAFF. The CDR3 bases are TGCAGTGCCAAAGAGGGGCATTTGAACACTGAAGCTTTCTTT.

This clonotype was recorded many times. This rearrangement joins TRBV5-1 to TRBJ2-7, with D maybe TRBD2 (6 bases). CDR1 and CDR2 from the germline V gene are SGHRS and YFSETQ. The germline V and J ends were trimmed by 4 bases and 0 bases, with 11 bases remaining between them. The CDR3 has 14 residues. The CDR3 nucleotides are TGCGCCAGCAGCCCCGACGGGAGCTCCTACGAGCAGTACTTC. This gives the protein CASSPDGSSYEQYF.

This clonotype has only a few counts. The CDR3 nucleotides read TGTGCCAGCAGCCAAGACAGGACCTATAATTCACCCCTCCACTTT. Translated, it gives CASSQDRTYNSPLHF. The chain has TRBV4-2 and TRBJ1-6; no definite D call. Germline CDR1 reads LGHNA; CDR2 reads YNFKEQ. CDR3 length: 15 amino acids. Trimming left V 0 bases short and J 2 bases short, with 5 bases between.

This clonotype was counted a few times. The chain uses TRBV7-2 and TRBJ2-1; D possibly corresponds to TRBD2 (5 bases). V lost 0 bases, J lost 6 bases, and 12 bases lay in between. There are 15 residues in the CDR3. Germline-derived CDR1 and CDR2 are SGHTA and FQGNSA. This CDR3 is CASSLARVTSNEQFF. The CDR3 DNA reads TGTGCCAGCAGCTTAGCGAGGGTTACCAGCAATGAGCAGTTCTTC.

This clonotype occurred a few times. V is TRBV20-1 and J is TRBJ2-5; D may be TRBD1 (6 bases). The CDR3 consists of 13 residues. Trimming shortened V by 1 base and J by 5 bases, and 11 bases separated the two germline ends. The germline V gene has CDR1 DFQATT and CDR2 SNEGSKA (reference sequence). In DNA form, the CDR3 reads TGCAGTGCTAGAGTAGGGGGAAGGGAGACCCAGTACTTC. It translates to CSARVGGRETQYF.

This clonotype was seen many times. CDR3 loop: CASSWVGTALGNEQFF. The CDR3, as DNA: TGCGCCAGCAGCTGGGTGGGGACAGCTTTGGGCAATGAGCAGTTCTTC. The V call is TRBV5-1, the J call TRBJ2-1; TRBD1 aligns across 7 bases. V trimming: 3 bases; J trimming: 6 bases; junction bases outside the gene matches: 12. Germline V gene data show CDR1 as SGHRS and CDR2 as YFSETQ. This CDR3 contains 16 residues.

The chain joins TRBV6-2 or TRBV6-3 to TRBJ2-5; 7 positions match TRBD1. Germline V gives CDR1 MNHEY, CDR2 SVGEGT. The CDR3 length is 15 residues. Losses at the gene ends were 4 bases for V and 5 bases for J; bases not matched to a gene: 10. DNA for the CDR3: TGTGCCAGCAGTTCACTGGACAGGTTGGATGAGACCCAGTACTTC. It translates to CASSSLDRLDETQYF.

This clonotype was seen at least ten times. Because the CDR3's place on the DNA is in doubt, the DNA is left out and the CDR3 is given as listed by TCRdb. This chain uses TRBV12-5 with TRBJ2-7; the table's D gene call, TRBD1, was not cross checked with the DNA. The CDR3 contains 16 residues when both ends are counted. Germline V gene data show CDR1 as LGHNT and CDR2 as FRNRAP. The CDR3 sequence is CASGLVLRARSREQYF.

V gene TRBV4-1 combines with J gene TRBJ2-1; 7 positions agree with TRBD1. Germline assignment: CDR1 MGHRA and CDR2 YSYEKL. V was clipped by 0 bases and J by 8 bases; unmatched bases: 13. The CDR3 totals 17 residues. DNA for the CDR3: TGCGCCAGCAGCCAAGAGTATGTGACAGGGAGTTCACATGAGCAGTTCTTC. This translates into CASSQEYVTGSSHEQFF.

This clonotype was found a few times. The chain recombines TRBV12-3 or TRBV12-4 with TRBJ1-5, with no clear D. V was cut by 6 bases and J by 4 bases, with 19 bases left in between. CDR3 length: 16 residues. In DNA, the CDR3 is TGTGCCAGCAGATCCCGCGGTCGTGGTAGAAATCAGCCCCAGCATTTT. Its protein is CASRSRGRGRNQPQHF.

This clonotype was picked up a small number of times. This chain links TRBV5-1 with TRBJ2-7, with 10 bases lining up with TRBD2. Per the germline V gene, CDR1 is SGHRS and CDR2 is YFSETQ. The CDR3 is 15 amino acids. V lost 0 bases to trimming and J lost 2 bases; unmatched junction nucleotides: 2. CDR3 sequence (DNA): TGCGCCAGCAGCTTGGGGACTAGCGGCCCCTACGAGCAGTACTTC. Translation gives CASSLGTSGPYEQYF.

This clonotype was seen repeatedly, ten times or more. The chain carries TRBV20-1 and TRBJ2-1; TRBD2 is a possible D gene (7 bases). The ends were cut back, 3 bases at V and 8 bases at J, with 14 bases in the middle. The CDR3 consists of 13 residues. Germline V gene lookup returns CDR1 DFQATT and CDR2 SNEGSKA (reference sequence). The DNA for the CDR3 is TGCAGTGCTAGCGGGGGGCTCGGGTATGAGCAGTTCTTC. Translated: CSASGGLGYEQFF.

This clonotype was seen ten or more times. The V call is TRBV25-1, the J call TRBJ2-4, with D maybe TRBD2 (6 bases). The V end was cut by 5 bases, the J end by 1 base, with 15 bases between. Germline CDR1 MGHDK, CDR2 SYGVNS. This CDR3 has 16 residues. The CDR3 is CASSQWRGGAKNIQYF. In nucleotides, the CDR3 is TGTGCCAGCAGTCAGTGGAGGGGTGGGGCCAAAAACATTCAGTACTTC.